This T cell receptor beta chain stems from a study of CD8+CD57+ T cells in acquired aplastic anemia. About the study: Sorted CD4+ and CD8+ cells gave an average of approximately 3.4 ug of DNA. Some 11 million reads, on average, were obtained for CD4+ cells from healthy donors.

This clonotype was counted ten times or more. What it recognizes is unknown. General observations from the study: Simpson's diversity of CD8+ cells was not significantly different in patients compared with controls.

Germline V CDR1 and CDR2: LNHDA, SQIVND (reference sequence). V shed 5 bases, J shed 1 base, and the junction held 6 bases outside the gene matches. The CDR3 totals 16 residues. The use of genomic DNA as template underpinned the TCR beta VDJ and CDR3 profiling. TCRdb ran MiXCR on the reads and lists one entry per CDR3 protein. The data contain fewer than 100,000 distinct CDR3 sequences, more than 40% of them singletons. The TCR originated in a human donor in good health, serving as a control. Specimen: sorted CD4+, CD8+, or CD8+CD57+ T cells (not recorded which) from PBMCs. This chain connects TRBV19 to TRBJ2-5, with TRBD2 identical over 11 bases. CDR3: CASSPTSGGLQETQYF. In DNA form, the CDR3 reads TGTGCCAGTAGTCCAACTAGCGGGGGCCTCCAAGAGACCCAGTACTTC.